Presented here are 22 T cell receptor beta chains from one specimen sequenced in a study of T cell responses to AZD1222 COVID-19 vaccine. TCRdb's copy holds only in-frame clones and misses some; the assay was immunoSEQ multiplex PCR. The sample gives about 160,000 clones, about 95% of which show up once; over 1% is in the top ten. The material was peripheral blood, obtained on day 0 of AZD1222 vaccination. These receptors were obtained from an adult in good health.

The gene calls are TRBV4-1 and TRBJ1-2; no reliable D call. The germline V gene encodes CDR1 MGHRA and CDR2 YSYEKL. The CDR3 runs to 13 residues. With 1 base removed from V and 6 bases from J, the gap between germline ends came to 9 bases. The CDR3, as DNA: TGCGCCAGCAGCCAAGGGGGTTTGGATGGCTACACCTTC. Its protein product is CASSQGGLDGYTF.

This sequence joins TRBV5-1 and TRBJ1-5; 7 bases agree with TRBD1. Germline V gene sequence: CDR1 SGHRS, CDR2 YFSETQ. After removal of 4 bases from V and 3 bases from J, the junction contained 4 bases not matched to a gene. This CDR3 has 14 residues. The CDR3 bases are TGCGCCAGCAGCCCGGGACAGCTCAATCAGCCCCAGCATTTT. Protein: CASSPGQLNQPQHF.

The chain employs TRBV19 and TRBJ2-2; no clear D. The V gene lost 10 bases and the J gene lost 0 bases, with 9 bases spanning the gap. Germline V gene sequence: CDR1 LNHDA, CDR2 SQIVND (reference sequence). This CDR3 comprises 13 residues. CDR3 in DNA: TGTGCCACAGTGGATTCGAACACCGGGGAGCTGTTTTTT. This codes for CATVDSNTGELFF.

The chain has TRBV6-1 and TRBJ1-5; no clear D. CDR1 MNHNS and CDR2 SASEGT come from the germline V gene. The CDR3 is 17 amino acids. The V and J ends lost 2 bases and 6 bases respectively, with 20 bases between them. CDR3 nucleotides: TGTGCCAGCAGTGAAAACGTGGTAGTGGTCTGGGGTCAGCCCCAGCATTTT. Protein product: CASSENVVVVWGQPQHF.

This clone has a single count. The rearrangement uses TRBV6-5 and TRBJ2-5; D tentatively fits TRBD1 or TRBD2 (6 bases each). Per the germline V gene, CDR1 is MNHEY and CDR2 is SVGAGI. This CDR3 is 13 amino acids long. V was clipped by 6 bases and J by 12 bases, with 20 bases between them. The CDR3 coding sequence is TGTGCCAGCAGACTCCTTCAGGGGACTGACGAGTACTTC. Protein product: CASRLLQGTDEYF.

V gene TRBV5-1 combines with J gene TRBJ2-6; perhaps TRBD2 as D (6 bases). The ends were cut back, 4 bases at V and 3 bases at J, with 11 bases in the middle. The length of the CDR3 is 15 residues. Germline values: CDR1 SGHRS, CDR2 YFSETQ. The CDR3 spells CASSRAGYGANVLTF. In DNA form, the CDR3 reads TGCGCCAGCAGCCGTGCGGGGTATGGGGCCAACGTCCTGACTTTC.

The chain combines TRBV5-1 with TRBJ1-1; 9 bases fit TRBD1. From germline, CDR1 is SGHRS and CDR2 YFSETQ. The CDR3 is 16 residues long. V was pared by 0 bases and J by 0 bases, with 3 bases of the junction left unmatched. The CDR3, as DNA: TGCGCCAGCAGCTTGGGGACAGGGGCCTTGAACACTGAAGCTTTCTTT. Encoded protein: CASSLGTGALNTEAFF.

This clone was detected only once. This chain joins TRBV18 and TRBJ1-5; tentatively, D is TRBD1 (5 bases). This CDR3 comprises 13 residues. V was pared by 6 bases and J by 3 bases, with 9 bases between. CDR1 and CDR2 (germline): KGHSH, LQKENI. The CDR3 region is CASSGTLNQPQHF. The CDR3 nucleotides read TGTGCCAGCTCGGGGACCCTCAATCAGCCCCAGCATTTT.

This clone was observed once. The chain joins TRBV3-1 (or the pseudogene TRBV3-2) to TRBJ1-2; no clear D gene. The length of the CDR3 is 14 residues. V was cut by 2 bases and J by 4 bases, with 11 bases left in between. CDR1 and CDR2 (germline): LGHDT, YNNKEL (reference sequence). CDR3 loop: CASSQSTWGYGYTF. In nucleotides, the CDR3 is TGTGCCAGCAGCCAATCCACCTGGGGCTATGGCTACACCTTC.

The V and J genes are TRBV18 and TRBJ2-1; maybe TRBD2 (5 bases). V was clipped by 3 bases and J by 4 bases, with 13 bases between them. The germline V gene has CDR1 KGHSH and CDR2 LQKENI. The CDR3 totals 15 residues. Here the CDR3 reads CASSPRRFPYNEQFF. The CDR3 nucleotides read TGTGCCAGCTCACCGAGGAGGTTTCCATACAATGAGCAGTTCTTC.

The table lists this clone with a count of one. The J gene is TRBJ1-3, the V gene TRBV30, with TRBD1 identical over 7 bases. Germline V gene sequence: CDR1 GTSNPN, CDR2 SVGIG (reference sequence). The CDR3 spans 13 residues. The trim removed 3 bases at V and 8 bases at J, leaving 7 bases unmatched. As DNA, the CDR3 is TGTGCCTGGAGGCGCAGGGGGGCGGACACCATATATTTT. Its translation is CAWRRRGADTIYF.

The J gene is TRBJ1-1, the V gene TRBV7-6, with a possible D match to TRBD1 (5 bases). Trimming removed 1 base from V and 0 bases from J, with 12 bases in between. The CDR3 is 16 amino acids. Per germline, CDR1 SGHVS and CDR2 FNYEAQ. Here the CDR3 reads CASSLVGGTLNTEAFF. CDR3 sequence (DNA): TGTGCCAGCAGCTTAGTCGGAGGGACCCTGAACACTGAAGCTTTCTTT.

V gene TRBV27 combines with J gene TRBJ2-3; 8 bases are shared with TRBD2. Germline CDR1 is MNHEY and CDR2 is SMNVEV (reference sequence). Trimming took 2 bases from V and 4 from J; bases not matched to a gene: 11. This CDR3 has 17 residues. The CDR3 loop reads CASSLAQRGGPPDTQYF. CDR3 coding DNA: TGTGCCAGCAGTTTAGCCCAACGGGGGGGCCCCCCAGATACGCAGTATTTT.

The genes are TRBV6-5 and TRBJ2-7; a weak D match, TRBD1 (6 bases). The CDR3 extends over 14 amino acids. The V and J ends lost 6 bases and 0 bases respectively, with 12 bases between them. The germline CDR1 and CDR2 sequences are MNHEY and SVGAGI. CDR3 DNA sequence: TGTGCCAGCAGGGGGAACAGGGACTCCTACGAGCAGTACGTC. Translated, it gives CASRGNRDSYEQYV.

The V gene is TRBV19, the J gene TRBJ1-1; D might be TRBD1 (5 bases). Germline V gene sequence: CDR1 LNHDA, CDR2 SQIVND (reference sequence). Trimming removed 7 bases from V and 8 bases from J, with 26 bases in between. This CDR3 contains 16 residues. CDR3 region: CASNQGWGTRLTEAFF. In DNA, the CDR3 is TGTGCCAGTAACCAAGGTTGGGGGACCCGACTTACCGAAGCTTTCTTT.

This sequence joins TRBV5-4 and TRBJ2-3; D gene ambiguous. This CDR3 is built from 15 residues. The germline V and J ends were trimmed by 4 bases and 2 bases, with 14 bases remaining between them. The V gene's germline CDR1 is SGHNT and CDR2 YYREEE (reference sequence). DNA of the CDR3: TGTGCCAGCAGCCCAAGAACCCTATCCACAGATACGCAGTATTTT. Translated, it gives CASSPRTLSTDTQYF.

This clone was seen a single time. The chain is built from TRBV2 and TRBJ2-5; unclear D gene. The CDR3 length is 11 residues. V shed 8 bases and J shed 5 bases, with 9 bases lying between them. Looked up from germline, CDR1 is SNHLY and CDR2 is FYNNEI. The CDR3 bases are TGTGCCAGCCTCGCGAGTGAGACCCAGTACTTC. Translation gives CASLASETQYF.

The chain uses TRBV6-5 and TRBJ1-5; 7 bases align to TRBD1. Looked up from germline, CDR1 is MNHEY and CDR2 is SVGAGI. J was trimmed by 2 bases and V by 6 bases; bases with no gene match: 7. This CDR3 is built from 15 residues. The CDR3 sequence: CASRGEGAGNQPQHF. The DNA of the CDR3 is TGTGCCAGCAGGGGGGAGGGGGCTGGCAATCAGCCCCAGCATTTT.

The gene calls are TRBV6-5 and TRBJ2-3; 8 bases fit TRBD2. Losses at the gene ends were 7 bases for V and 3 bases for J; bases not matched to a gene: 9. CDR1 and CDR2 from the germline V gene are MNHEY and SVGAGI. The CDR3 length is 15 residues. CDR3 in DNA: TGTGCCAGCACCCTAACACTAGCGGCGACAGATACGCAGTATTTT. The encoded protein is CASTLTLAATDTQYF.

The chain joins TRBV19 to TRBJ2-5; D is ambiguous. CDR3 length: 13 amino acids. V was trimmed by 10 bases and J by 3 bases, leaving 15 bases between them. Germline V gives CDR1 LNHDA, CDR2 SQIVND (reference sequence). DNA for the CDR3: TGTGCCACTGCCATGGACGATGAAGAGACCCAGTACTTC. This gives the protein CATAMDDEETQYF.

This chain uses TRBV6-2 or TRBV6-3 with TRBJ2-7; D ambiguous. CDR1 is MNHEY and CDR2 is SVGEGT in the germline V gene. Trimming pared 4 bases from V and 2 bases from J, leaving 12 bases between. CDR3 length: 14 residues. CDR3 amino acids: CASSFSWSPYEQYV. The CDR3 nucleotides are TGTGCCAGCAGTTTCTCCTGGAGCCCCTACGAGCAGTACGTC.

CDR3 DNA: TGTGCCAGCAGCTTAGCGGGACAGAGTTATCAGCCCCAGCATTTT. It specifies CASSLAGQSYQPQHF. This chain joins TRBV28 and TRBJ1-5; 7 bases fit TRBD1. Trimming took 6 bases from V and 5 from J; bases not matched to a gene: 10. From germline, CDR1 is MDHEN and CDR2 SYDVKM. CDR3 length: 15 residues. The whole variable domain, remainder taken from reference TRBV28 and TRBJ1-5, is DVKVTQSSRYLVKRTGEKVFLECVQDMDHENMFWYRQDPGLGLRLIYFSYDVKMKEKGDIPEGYSVSREKKERFSLILESASTNQTSMYLCASSLAGQSYQPQHFGDGTRLSIL.